The 12 T cell receptor beta chains below all came from one sample that was sequenced in a study of Tregs in tolerant kidney transplant recipients. The repertoire was sequenced with immunoSEQ multiplex PCR; TCRdb's copy has only in-frame clones and lacks some. The data contain 69,000 or so clones, roughly nine tenths of them seen just once; the ten biggest clones take up nearly 0.4%. Source: CD4+ T cells from blood, taken before the transplant. The receptor set was obtained from a human donor who received a combined kidney and bone marrow transplant.

The genes are TRBV5-6 and TRBJ1-5, with a tentative D call TRBD1 (6 bases). Germline V lookup: CDR1 SGHDT, CDR2 YYEEEE. The CDR3 length is 14 residues. The V and J ends lost 2 bases and 7 bases respectively, with 13 bases between them. In DNA, the CDR3 is TGTGCCAGCAGCTTCGGACAGAAATTACAGCCCCAGCATTTT. Protein product: CASSFGQKLQPQHF.

The chain links TRBV18 to TRBJ2-1; 7 bases align to TRBD1. V was clipped by 4 bases and J by 9 bases; unmatched bases: 6. CDR3 length equals 13 residues. Per germline, CDR1 KGHSH and CDR2 LQKENI. The CDR3 DNA reads TGTGCCAGCTCACGGGACAGCCTGGGTGAGCAGTTCTTC. Translation: CASSRDSLGEQFF.

This chain joins TRBV6-6 and TRBJ2-7; D uncertain. V lost 5 bases and J 2 bases, leaving 19 bases between the germline ends. This CDR3 comprises 16 residues. The V gene's germline CDR1 is MNHNY and CDR2 SVGAGI (reference sequence). CDR3: CASSRSTTGYTYEQYF. CDR3 bases: TGTGCCAGCAGTCGATCAACAACCGGGTACACCTACGAGCAGTACTTC.

CDR3 sequence: CASSPDRGGEKLFF. The CDR3 coding sequence is TGCGCCAGCAGCCCGGACAGGGGAGGTGAAAAACTGTTTTTT. The chain has TRBV5-1 and TRBJ1-4; 9 positions agree with TRBD1. CDR1 is SGHRS and CDR2 is YFSETQ in the germline V gene. With 4 bases clipped from V and 7 bases from J, the junction kept 5 bases outside the gene matches. The CDR3 is 14 residues long.

J is TRBJ2-1 and V is TRBV28; 11 bases map to TRBD2. The germline CDR1 and CDR2 sequences are MDHEN and SYDVKM. Germline trimming cut 8 bases from V and 10 bases from J; bases unmatched to any gene: 10. This CDR3 comprises 14 residues. The CDR3 is CASGRLAGFLEQFF. CDR3 sequence (DNA): TGTGCCAGCGGAAGACTAGCGGGGTTCCTAGAGCAGTTCTTC.

The V call is TRBV11-2, the J call TRBJ1-2; D is undetermined. With 6 bases removed from V and 5 bases from J, the gap between germline ends came to 22 bases. CDR3 size: 16 residues. Germline CDR1 and CDR2: SGHAT and FQNNGV. CDR3 coding DNA: TGTGCCAGCAGTTCCAACGCAGGTAGAGAGCCGTATGGCTACACCTTC. This codes for CASSSNAGREPYGYTF. The full variable domain, in which reference TRBV11-2 and TRBJ1-2 provide the parts outside the CDR3, is EAGVAQSPRYKIIEKRQSVAFWCNPISGHATLYWYQQILGQGPKLLIQFQNNGVVDDSQLPKDRFSAERLKGVDSTLKIQPAKLEDSAVYLCASSSNAGREPYGYTFGSGTRLTVV.

The CDR3 nucleotides read TGTGCCAGCAGTGGGGGGACAGGGGGAAACACCGGGGAGCTGTTTTTT. Its protein is CASSGGTGGNTGELFF. The gene calls are TRBV6-1 and TRBJ2-2; the match to TRBD1 covers 11 bases. Germline V gene sequence: CDR1 MNHNS, CDR2 SASEGT. The V gene end was trimmed by 4 bases and the J gene end by 2 bases; junction bases not matched to a gene: 3. The CDR3 covers 16 residues.

V and J are TRBV28 and TRBJ2-5; D remains unclear. The germline gives CDR1 MDHEN, CDR2 SYDVKM. The CDR3 contains 13 residues. V lost 3 bases to trimming and J lost 2 bases, with 7 bases between them. The chain's CDR3 is CASSFQNQETQYF. In nucleotides, the CDR3 is TGTGCCAGCAGTTTTCAAAATCAAGAGACCCAGTACTTC.

The chain joins TRBV2 to TRBJ1-2; D call uncertain. Trimming pared 1 base from V and 1 base from J, leaving 10 bases between. Germline V CDR1 and CDR2: SNHLY, FYNNEI. This CDR3 contains 15 residues. CDR3 residues: CASSEDFGGNYGYTF. DNA of the CDR3: TGTGCCAGCAGTGAAGACTTCGGAGGTAACTATGGCTACACCTTC.

As to this clone: Additional DNA sequences in this sample encode the identical CDR3. This chain links TRBV7-3 with TRBJ2-5, with D maybe TRBD1 (5 bases). The V end was cut by 0 bases, the J end by 3 bases, with 5 bases between. The CDR3 is 13 residues long. Germline V gives CDR1 SGHTA, CDR2 FQGTGA. DNA for the CDR3: TGTGCCAGCAGCTTAACAGGGGAAGAGACCCAGTACTTC. It is translated as CASSLTGEETQYF.

The chain recombines TRBV27 with TRBJ1-5; 7 bases fit TRBD1. V trimming: 5 bases; J trimming: 4 bases; junction bases outside the gene matches: 11. Germline-derived CDR1 and CDR2 are MNHEY and SMNVEV (reference sequence). CDR3 length equals 16 residues. CDR3 in amino acids: CASSPYADRLNQPQHF. CDR3 DNA: TGTGCCAGCAGTCCTTACGCGGACAGGCTAAATCAGCCCCAGCATTTT.

This chain joins TRBV5-1 and TRBJ2-5; 7 nucleotides match TRBD2. J was trimmed by 3 bases and V by 4 bases; bases with no gene match: 6. This CDR3 is built from 14 residues. CDR1 is SGHRS and CDR2 is YFSETQ in the germline V gene. The CDR3 reads CASSPNLAEETQYF. CDR3 in DNA: TGCGCCAGCAGCCCGAATCTAGCGGAAGAGACCCAGTACTTC.